A selection of T cell receptor beta chains follows, all from one sample in a study of cytomegalovirus exposure and HLA in healthy donors. TCRdb's table, derived via immunoSEQ multiplex PCR, lists solely in-frame clones and lacks some. The sample contains approximately 91,000 clones, more than 65% of which appear only once. The sample was PBMCs. These receptors were obtained from a human donor in good health. Each CDR3 is given with its conserved first and last residue. The D gene is left open where the match is weak. The size field is filled for only some rows; it gives once, few, many or a size class.

J | V | D | size | DNA | CDR3
TRBJ1-5 | TRBV19 | - | few | TGTGCCAGTAGTACTCAGGGTGGGCAGCCCCAGCATTTT | CASSTQGGQPQHF
TRBJ1-2 | TRBV28 | - | - | TGTGCCAGTAGAGTCGGGAGCTATGGCTACACCTTC | CASRVGSYGYTF
TRBJ1-5 | TRBV29-1 | - | few | TGCAGCGTGACGACGACAGATAGCAATCAGCCCCAGCATTTT | CSVTTTDSNQPQHF
TRBJ2-2 | TRBV5-6 | - | - | TGTGCCAGCAGCCTAGCAGTCGGGGAGCTGTTTTTT | CASSLAVGELFF
TRBJ2-5 | TRBV7-9 | - | - | TGTGCCAGCAGCTTCGGGGTAGAGACCCAGTACTTC | CASSFGVETQYF
TRBJ2-7 | TRBV6-5 | - | few | TGTGCCAGCGGAGCTCAGGCGGGCGGGGAGCAGTACTTC | CASGAQAGGEQYF
TRBJ1-4 | TRBV18 | - | - | TGTGCCAGCTCACCTTCCCGACAGAATGAAAAACTGTTTTTT | CASSPSRQNEKLFF
TRBJ2-5 | TRBV5-1 | - | once | TGCGCCAGCAGCTTTCAGGGGACGGAGACCCAGTACTTC | CASSFQGTETQYF
TRBJ2-1 | TRBV30 | TRBD2 | - | TGTGCCTCCTACCCTAGCGGGGGGGCCAATGAGCAGTTCTTC | CASYPSGGANEQFF
TRBJ1-5 | TRBV6-1 | - | - | TGTGCCAGCAGTGAAATAGGACAGAGCAATCAGCCCCAGCATTTT | CASSEIGQSNQPQHF
TRBJ1-2 | TRBV18 | - | - | TGTGCCAGCTCACACAGGGATGGTAGCTATGGCTACACCTTC | CASSHRDGSYGYTF
TRBJ2-3 | TRBV5-4 | - | - | TGTGCCAGCAGCTTGGGGGCAAGTAGTACAGATACGCAGTATTTT | CASSLGASSTDTQYF
TRBJ1-2 | TRBV9 | - | - | TGTGCCAGCAGCGTAACGGGACAACTAAACTATGGCTACACCTTC | CASSVTGQLNYGYTF
TRBJ2-7 | TRBV6-6 | - | - | TGTGCCAGCAGTCACACAGGGATCAGGTACGAGCAGTACTTC | CASSHTGIRYEQYF
TRBJ1-5 | TRBV4-2 | TRBD1 | - | TGTGCCAGCAGCCAAGGGTTAAGGGACAGGGGGCTAAATCAGCCCCAGCATTTT | CASSQGLRDRGLNQPQHF
TRBJ2-7 | TRBV27 | - | - | TGTGCCAGCACCCGTACGCCACCCCTCGGCTACGAGCAGTACTTC | CASTRTPPLGYEQYF
TRBJ2-2 | TRBV7-2 | - | - | TGTGCCAGCAGCTCAGATATTGTGGTACGGGAGCTGTTTTTT | CASSSDIVVRELFF
TRBJ1-1 | TRBV25-1 | - | - | TGTGCCAGCACCCCTGGGGGGGGCAACACTGAAGCTTTCTTT | CASTPGGGNTEAFF
TRBJ1-6 | TRBV25-1 | TRBD1 | - | TGTGCCAGCGGGGGGACAGGGGCTCCTTATAATTCACCCCTCCACTTT | CASGGTGAPYNSPLHF
TRBJ1-1 | TRBV5-4 | - | - | TGTGCCAGCAGCTTGGAGGGGCTTCGGAACACTGAAGCTTTCTTT | CASSLEGLRNTEAFF
TRBJ2-3 | TRBV5-6 | - | - | TGTGCCAGCAGCCCGCAGCTACTAGGATCCCCCTACACAGATACGCAGTATTTT | CASSPQLLGSPYTDTQYF
TRBJ2-7 | TRBV7-3 | TRBD2 | few | TGTGCCAGCAGCTGGGCGGGGGGGGCCGCCTACGAGCAGTACTTC | CASSWAGGAAYEQYF
TRBJ2-1 | TRBV25-1 | - | once | TGTGCCAGCAGTGAAAGGGGGAGCGGGAAAGGTGAGCAGTTCTTC | CASSERGSGKGEQFF
TRBJ1-5 | TRBV2 | TRBD1 | - | TGTGCCAGCAGTCTACGGACAGGGACGACAGGCAATCAGCCCCAGCATTTT | CASSLRTGTTGNQPQHF
TRBJ1-2 | TRBV11-2 | TRBD1 | - | TGTGCCAGCAGCTTCCCCGGGACAGCCGTTAACTATGGCTACACCTTC | CASSFPGTAVNYGYTF
TRBJ2-1 | TRBV7-3 | - | few | TGTGCCAGCAGCCCCGGGAGCGGTGAGCAGTTCTTC | CASSPGSGEQFF
TRBJ2-1 | TRBV11-3 | TRBD2 | few | TGTGCCAGCAGCTTAGATGGGTATGCGGGGGGAGCCTACAATGAGCAGTTCTTC | CASSLDGYAGGAYNEQFF
TRBJ2-7 | TRBV9 | TRBD1 | few | TGTGCCAGCAACCCCGGGACAGACCACTACGAGCAGTACTTC | CASNPGTDHYEQYF
TRBJ2-5 | TRBV25-1 | - | - | TGTGCCAGCAGTGAAACGGAAGCGGGGACCCAGTACTTC | CASSETEAGTQYF
TRBJ2-3 | TRBV27 | TRBD2 | once | TGTGCCAGCAGTTTAGCGGGAGGGGTTAGAACAGATACGCAGTATTTT | CASSLAGGVRTDTQYF
TRBJ2-1 | TRBV10-3 | TRBD2 | - | TGTGCCATCAGTGCCGCGGGGGGGATCGATGAGCAGTTCTTC | CAISAAGGIDEQFF
TRBJ2-5 | TRBV6-5 | TRBD2 | - | TGTGCCAGCACCAACCTCGGGGGGTCAGAGACCCAGTACTTC | CASTNLGGSETQYF
TRBJ1-3 | TRBV27 | - | - | TGTGCCAGCAGTTTGGCTCAGGGCTTAGGAAACACCATATATTTT | CASSLAQGLGNTIYF